This passage covers 5 T cell receptor beta chains from one sample sequenced in a study of cytomegalovirus exposure and HLA in healthy donors. The PCR had 60 Vbeta and 13 Jbeta primers. Clones were sequenced by immunoSEQ multiplex PCR, and TCRdb holds only the in-frame ones, with some missing. The data show about 130,000 clones, roughly three quarters seen once. Source material: PBMCs. These receptors came from a woman in her twenties or thirties in good health and CMV-seronegative.

This clone was observed a few times. The chain combines TRBV6-1 with TRBJ1-2, with D possibly being TRBD1 (6 bases). Germline V gives CDR1 MNHNS, CDR2 SASEGT. This CDR3 has 14 amino acids. The ends were cut back, 7 bases at V and 4 bases at J, with 16 bases in the middle. CDR3 in DNA: TGTGCCAGCAAAGGGGGGGGCGCGGGCTATGGCTACACCTTC. Translation gives CASKGGGAGYGYTF.

The chain recombines TRBV14 with TRBJ2-5; maybe TRBD2 (6 bases). There are 14 residues in the CDR3. The ends were cut back, 6 bases at V and 5 bases at J, with 16 bases in the middle. Germline values: CDR1 SGHDN, CDR2 FVKESK. The CDR3 DNA sequence: TGTGCCAGCAGAGCCGGATGGGAGGTTGAGACCCAGTACTTC. Protein sequence: CASRAGWEVETQYF.

This clone has more than one count but fewer than ten. The chain joins TRBV5-1 to TRBJ2-2; D is unresolved. Trimming pared 7 bases from V and 4 bases from J, leaving 17 bases between. CDR1 is SGHRS, CDR2 YFSETQ, per germline. CDR3 length: 15 residues. The CDR3 loop is CASRPGAPGTGELFF. Written as DNA, the CDR3 is TGCGCCAGCCGCCCTGGTGCGCCGGGCACCGGGGAGCTGTTTTTT.

In its sample, this clone was seen a few times. The V gene is TRBV7-8, the J gene TRBJ2-5; D is unclear. The CDR3 covers 13 residues. The V gene lost 1 base and the J gene lost 4 bases, with 7 bases spanning the gap. Germline V lookup: CDR1 SGHVS, CDR2 FQNEAQ. CDR3 sequence reads: CASSLVTLETQYF. The CDR3 DNA is TGTGCCAGCAGCTTAGTAACTCTAGAGACCCAGTACTTC.

V gene TRBV6-1 combines with J gene TRBJ2-7; 12 bases match TRBD1. Germline V lookup: CDR1 MNHNS, CDR2 SASEGT. The CDR3 is 15 residues long. V shed 5 bases, J shed 4 bases, and the junction held 6 bases outside the gene matches. CDR3 DNA sequence: TGTGCCAGCAGTTGGGGGACAGGGGGCGCGTACGAGCAGTACTTC. Translated, it gives CASSWGTGGAYEQYF.